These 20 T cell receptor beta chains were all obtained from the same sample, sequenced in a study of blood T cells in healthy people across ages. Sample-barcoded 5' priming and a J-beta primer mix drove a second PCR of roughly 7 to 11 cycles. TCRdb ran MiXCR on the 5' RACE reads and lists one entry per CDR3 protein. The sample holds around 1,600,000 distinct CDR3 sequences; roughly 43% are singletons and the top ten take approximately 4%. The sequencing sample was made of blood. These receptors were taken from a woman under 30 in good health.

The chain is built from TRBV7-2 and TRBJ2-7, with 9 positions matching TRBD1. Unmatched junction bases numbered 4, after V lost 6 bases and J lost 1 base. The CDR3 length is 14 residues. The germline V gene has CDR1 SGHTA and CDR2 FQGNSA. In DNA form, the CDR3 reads TGTGCCAGCAGAGAACAGGGGGCGTCCTACGAGCAGTACTTC. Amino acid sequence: CASREQGASYEQYF.

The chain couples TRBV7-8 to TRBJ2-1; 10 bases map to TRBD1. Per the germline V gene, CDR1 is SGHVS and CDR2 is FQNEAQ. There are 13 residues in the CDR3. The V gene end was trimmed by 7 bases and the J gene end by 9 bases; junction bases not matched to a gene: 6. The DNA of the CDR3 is TGTGCCAGCACAGGGACAGGGGAGGGTGAGCAGTTCTTC. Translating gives CASTGTGEGEQFF. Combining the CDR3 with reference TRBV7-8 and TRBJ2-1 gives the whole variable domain GAGVSQSPRYKVAKRGQDVALRCDPISGHVSLFWYQQALGQGPEFLTYFQNEAQLDKSGLPSDRFFAERPEGSVSTLKIQRTQQEDSAVYLCASTGTGEGEQFFGPGTRLTVL.

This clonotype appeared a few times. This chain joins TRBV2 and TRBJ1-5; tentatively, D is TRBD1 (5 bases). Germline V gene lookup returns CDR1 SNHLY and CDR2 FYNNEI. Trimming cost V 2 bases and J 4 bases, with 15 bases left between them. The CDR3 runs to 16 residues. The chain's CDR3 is CASSEYDRDLNQPQHF. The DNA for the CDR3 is TGTGCCAGCAGTGAATATGATCGGGACCTAAATCAGCCCCAGCATTTT.

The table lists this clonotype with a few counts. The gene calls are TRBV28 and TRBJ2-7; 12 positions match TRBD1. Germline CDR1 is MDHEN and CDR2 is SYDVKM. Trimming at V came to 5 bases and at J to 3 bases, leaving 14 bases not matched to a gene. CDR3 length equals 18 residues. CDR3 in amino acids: CASSDTITGTGGNYEQYF. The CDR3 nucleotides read TGTGCCAGCAGTGACACGATTACCGGGACAGGGGGCAACTACGAGCAGTACTTC.

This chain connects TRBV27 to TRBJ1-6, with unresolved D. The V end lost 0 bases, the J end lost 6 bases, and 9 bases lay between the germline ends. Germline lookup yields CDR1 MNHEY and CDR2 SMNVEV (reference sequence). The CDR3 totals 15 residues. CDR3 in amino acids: CASSLSNNLNSPLHF. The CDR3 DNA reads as TGTGCCAGCAGTTTATCGAACAACCTTAATTCACCCCTCCACTTT.

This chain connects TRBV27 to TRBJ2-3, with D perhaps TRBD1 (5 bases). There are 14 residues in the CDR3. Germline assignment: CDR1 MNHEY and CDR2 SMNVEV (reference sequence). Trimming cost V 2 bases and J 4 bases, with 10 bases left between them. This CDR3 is CASSLGQLPDTQYF. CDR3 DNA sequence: TGTGCCAGCAGTTTAGGACAATTACCAGATACGCAGTATTTT.

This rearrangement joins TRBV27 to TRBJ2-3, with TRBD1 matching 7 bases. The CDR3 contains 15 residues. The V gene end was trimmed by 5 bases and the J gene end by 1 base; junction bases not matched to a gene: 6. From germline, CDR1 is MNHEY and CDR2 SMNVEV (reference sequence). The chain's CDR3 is CASSVNTGGTDTQYF. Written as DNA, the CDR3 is TGTGCCAGCAGTGTGAACACAGGGGGCACAGATACGCAGTATTTT.

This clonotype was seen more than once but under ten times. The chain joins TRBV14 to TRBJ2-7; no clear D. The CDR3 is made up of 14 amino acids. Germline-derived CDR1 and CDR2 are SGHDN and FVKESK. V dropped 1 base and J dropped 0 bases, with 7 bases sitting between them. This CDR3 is CASSQALVSYEQYF. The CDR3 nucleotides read TGTGCCAGCAGCCAAGCACTTGTCTCCTACGAGCAGTACTTC.

The CDR3: CASSLEANNQPQHF. CDR3 sequence (DNA): TGCGCCAGCAGCTTGGAGGCCAACAATCAGCCCCAGCATTTT. This chain joins TRBV5-1 and TRBJ1-5; D not resolved. The germline CDR1 and CDR2 sequences are SGHRS and YFSETQ. This CDR3 region has 14 residues. The ends were cut back, 0 bases at V and 3 bases at J, with 7 bases in the middle.

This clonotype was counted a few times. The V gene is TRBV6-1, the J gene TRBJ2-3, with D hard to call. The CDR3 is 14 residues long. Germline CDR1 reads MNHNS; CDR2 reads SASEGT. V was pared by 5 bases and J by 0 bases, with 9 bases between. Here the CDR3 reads CASSQPPSTDTQYF. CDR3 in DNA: TGTGCCAGCAGTCAACCACCCAGCACAGATACGCAGTATTTT.

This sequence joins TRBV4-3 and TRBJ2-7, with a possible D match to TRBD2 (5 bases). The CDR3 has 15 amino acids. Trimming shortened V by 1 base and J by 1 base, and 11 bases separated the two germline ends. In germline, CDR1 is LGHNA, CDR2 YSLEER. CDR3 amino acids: CASSQVPGESYEQYF. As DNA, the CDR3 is TGCGCCAGCAGCCAAGTGCCCGGGGAGTCCTACGAGCAGTACTTC.

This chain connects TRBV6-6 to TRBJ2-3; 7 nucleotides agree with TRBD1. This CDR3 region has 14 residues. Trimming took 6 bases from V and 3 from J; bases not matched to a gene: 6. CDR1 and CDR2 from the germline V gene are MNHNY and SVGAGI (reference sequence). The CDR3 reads CASSTMGQTDTQYF. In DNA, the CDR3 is TGTGCCAGCAGCACGATGGGACAGACAGATACGCAGTATTTT.

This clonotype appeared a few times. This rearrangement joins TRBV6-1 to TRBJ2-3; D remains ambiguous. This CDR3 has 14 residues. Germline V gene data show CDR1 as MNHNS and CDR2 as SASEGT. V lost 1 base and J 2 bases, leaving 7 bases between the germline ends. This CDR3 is CASSEGDFTDTQYF. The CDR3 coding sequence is TGTGCCAGCAGTGAAGGCGACTTCACAGATACGCAGTATTTT.

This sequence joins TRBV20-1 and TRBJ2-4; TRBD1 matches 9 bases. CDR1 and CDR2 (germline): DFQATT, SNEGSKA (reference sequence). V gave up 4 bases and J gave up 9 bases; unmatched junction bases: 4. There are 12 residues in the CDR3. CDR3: CSAIQGASIQYF. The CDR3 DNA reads TGCAGTGCTATACAGGGGGCGAGCATTCAGTACTTC.

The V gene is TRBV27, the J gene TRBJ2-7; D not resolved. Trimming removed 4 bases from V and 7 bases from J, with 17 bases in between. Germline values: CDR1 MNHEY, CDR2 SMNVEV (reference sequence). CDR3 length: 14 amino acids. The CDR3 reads CASSSRRKPSEQYF. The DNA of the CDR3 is TGTGCCAGCAGTTCTCGACGGAAGCCGAGTGAGCAGTACTTC.

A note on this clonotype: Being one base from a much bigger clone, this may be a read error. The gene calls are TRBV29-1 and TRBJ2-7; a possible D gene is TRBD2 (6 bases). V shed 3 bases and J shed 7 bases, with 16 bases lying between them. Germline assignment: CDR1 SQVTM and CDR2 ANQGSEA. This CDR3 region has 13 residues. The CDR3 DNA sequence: TGCAGCGTTGACGGGACGGGGGAGTATGAGCAGTACTTC. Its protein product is CSVDGTGEYEQYF.

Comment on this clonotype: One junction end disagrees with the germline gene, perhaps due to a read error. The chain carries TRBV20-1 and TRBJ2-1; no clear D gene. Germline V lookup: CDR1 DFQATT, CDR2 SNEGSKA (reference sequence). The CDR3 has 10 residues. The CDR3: CGVGIDEQFF. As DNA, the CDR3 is TGTGGAGTGGGCATAGATGAGCAGTTCTTC.

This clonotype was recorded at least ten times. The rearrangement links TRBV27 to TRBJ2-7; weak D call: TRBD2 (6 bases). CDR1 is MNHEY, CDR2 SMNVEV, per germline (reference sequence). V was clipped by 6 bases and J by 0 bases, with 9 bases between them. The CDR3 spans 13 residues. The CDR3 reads CASRAGGSYEQYF. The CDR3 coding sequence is TGTGCCAGCAGAGCCGGGGGCTCCTACGAGCAGTACTTC.

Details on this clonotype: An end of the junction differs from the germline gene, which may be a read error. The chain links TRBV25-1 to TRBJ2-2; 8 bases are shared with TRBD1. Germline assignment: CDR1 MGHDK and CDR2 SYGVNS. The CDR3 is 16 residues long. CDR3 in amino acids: CASSEPRQGNAGELFF. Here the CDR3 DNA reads TGTGCCAGCAGTGAACCTAGACAGGGGAACGCCGGGGAGCTGTTTTTT.

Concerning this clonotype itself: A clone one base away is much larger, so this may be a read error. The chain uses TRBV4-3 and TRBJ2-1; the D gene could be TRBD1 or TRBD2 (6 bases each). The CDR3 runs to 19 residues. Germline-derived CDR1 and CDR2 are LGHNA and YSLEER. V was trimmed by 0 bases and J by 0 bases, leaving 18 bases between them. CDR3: CASSQDGPPGASSYNEQFF. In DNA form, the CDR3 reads TGCGCCAGCAGCCAAGATGGTCCTCCGGGGGCTAGCTCCTACAATGAGCAGTTCTTC.